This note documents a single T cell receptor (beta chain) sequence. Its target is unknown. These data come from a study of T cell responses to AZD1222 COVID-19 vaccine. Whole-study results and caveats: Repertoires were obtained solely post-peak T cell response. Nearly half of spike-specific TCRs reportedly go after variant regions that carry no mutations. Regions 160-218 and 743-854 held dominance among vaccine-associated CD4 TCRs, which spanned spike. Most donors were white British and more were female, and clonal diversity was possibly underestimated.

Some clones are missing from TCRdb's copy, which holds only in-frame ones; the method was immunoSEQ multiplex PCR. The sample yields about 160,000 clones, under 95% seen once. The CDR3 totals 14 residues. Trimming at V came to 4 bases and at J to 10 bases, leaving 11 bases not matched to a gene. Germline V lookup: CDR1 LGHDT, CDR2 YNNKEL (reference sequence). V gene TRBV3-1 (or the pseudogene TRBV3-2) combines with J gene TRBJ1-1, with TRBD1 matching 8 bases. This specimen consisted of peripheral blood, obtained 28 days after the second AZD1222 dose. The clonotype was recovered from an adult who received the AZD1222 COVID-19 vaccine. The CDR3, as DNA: TGTGCCAGCAGCCGGATTGGACAGGGAGAGCTAGCTTTCTTT. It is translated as CASSRIGQGELAFF.